The 14 T cell receptor beta chains given below trace back to one sample, sequenced in a study of control samples from healthy donors and cancer patients (dated by TCRdb to the early 2020s). The library was built by means of the immunoSEQ multiplex PCR assay. TCRdb took this table from immuneACCESS and kept in-frame rearrangements with V and J called. Such tables lack part of the clones; where checked against another copy, unresolved V genes explain under half of the gap, and the rest is unexplained. The sample data list 110,000 to 150,000 clones, and about nine tenths of these were observed just once. The ten top clones hold roughly 5% of the sample. The sequenced sample consisted of blood. These TCRs come from a man younger than 40 in good health.

The rearrangement joins TRBV19 to TRBJ2-7; D perhaps matches TRBD1 (6 bases). Germline CDR1 is LNHDA and CDR2 is SQIVND (reference sequence). This CDR3 is 12 amino acids long. V lost 5 bases to trimming and J lost 6 bases, with 11 bases between them. The CDR3 bases are TGTGCCAGTAGTCCAACAGGGTTCGAGCAGTACTTC. Protein: CASSPTGFEQYF.

The chain links TRBV27 to TRBJ2-5; weak D call: TRBD1 (6 bases). CDR1 is MNHEY and CDR2 is SMNVEV in the germline V gene (reference sequence). This CDR3 spans 13 amino acids. V lost 6 bases and J 0 bases, leaving 8 bases between the germline ends. This CDR3 reads CASSGDNQETQYF. The CDR3 coding sequence is TGTGCCAGCAGCGGGGACAACCAAGAGACCCAGTACTTC.

The CDR3, as DNA: TGTGCCAGCTCACCCCAGTGGGGACAGGGGGCCTACGAGCAGTACTTC. Translated, it gives CASSPQWGQGAYEQYF. This chain joins TRBV18 and TRBJ2-7, with 11 bases matching TRBD1. Trimming at V came to 3 bases and at J to 2 bases, leaving 6 bases not matched to a gene. The CDR3 loop spans 16 amino acids. Germline lookup yields CDR1 KGHSH and CDR2 LQKENI. The whole variable domain, filled in from reference TRBV18 and TRBJ2-7, reads NAGVMQNPRHLVRRRGQEARLRCSPMKGHSHVYWYRQLPEEGLKFMVYLQKENIIDESGMPKERFSAEFPKEGPSILRIQQVVRGDSAAYFCASSPQWGQGAYEQYFGPGTRLTVT.

The chain couples TRBV5-6 to TRBJ1-2; D may be TRBD1 (5 bases). The CDR3 length is 16 residues. Germline V gives CDR1 SGHDT, CDR2 YYEEEE. The ends were cut back, 4 bases at V and 0 bases at J, with 16 bases in the middle. The CDR3 region has the DNA TGTGCCAGCAGCCCGGATGGACATACTACTAACTATGGCTACACCTTC. This encodes CASSPDGHTTNYGYTF.

The chain recombines TRBV10-3 with TRBJ1-2; D remains ambiguous. Germline-derived CDR1 and CDR2 are ENHRY and SYGVKD. This CDR3 has 14 amino acids. Trimming removed 3 bases at V and 3 bases at J, with 11 bases between. In DNA form, the CDR3 reads TGTGCCATCAGTGACCACGAGGACTACTATGGCTACACCTTC. It encodes CAISDHEDYYGYTF.

The V gene is TRBV7-3, the J gene TRBJ2-7; 11 bases are shared with TRBD2. This CDR3 is 16 amino acids long. The V gene end was trimmed by 5 bases and the J gene end by 2 bases; junction bases not matched to a gene: 8. Per the germline V gene, CDR1 is SGHTA and CDR2 is FQGTGA. DNA for the CDR3: TGTGCCAGCAGCCAAACCGGGACTAGCGGCGCCTACGAGCAGTACTTC. It yields the protein CASSQTGTSGAYEQYF.

The chain combines TRBV5-1 with TRBJ2-3; TRBD2 agrees at 10 bases. The ends lost 3 bases at V and 4 bases at J; junction bases unmatched: 5. This CDR3 has 15 residues. Germline assignment: CDR1 SGHRS and CDR2 YFSETQ. CDR3 protein: CASSSLAGVADTQYF. CDR3 coding DNA: TGCGCCAGCAGCTCCCTAGCGGGAGTGGCAGATACGCAGTATTTT.

The V gene is TRBV5-8, the J gene TRBJ1-3; a possible D gene is TRBD1 (6 bases). Trimming left V 2 bases short and J 4 bases short, with 13 bases between. Germline V gene data show CDR1 as SGHTS and CDR2 as YDEGEE. The length of the CDR3 is 15 residues. DNA for the CDR3: TGTGCCAGCAGCTTTTGGAAGGGGGAAGGAAACACCATATATTTT. Its protein product is CASSFWKGEGNTIYF.

The chain couples TRBV5-4 to TRBJ2-3; D is uncertain. Deletions cut 0 bases from V and 4 bases from J, with 6 bases between. The CDR3 extends over 13 amino acids. CDR1 and CDR2 (germline): SGHNT, YYREEE (reference sequence). CDR3 nucleotides: TGTGCCAGCAGCTTGGTAGTCGCAGATACGCAGTATTTT. As protein: CASSLVVADTQYF.

V and J are TRBV10-3 and TRBJ2-3; 7 bases align to TRBD2. With V trimmed by 4 bases and J by 0 bases, 7 bases remained unmatched. The germline V gene has CDR1 ENHRY and CDR2 SYGVKD. The CDR3 runs 16 residues. Here the CDR3 reads CAISGASSGSTDTQYF. In DNA, the CDR3 is TGTGCCATCAGTGGAGCTTCTAGCGGCAGCACAGATACGCAGTATTTT.

The genes are TRBV7-3 and TRBJ2-5; 7 bases agree with TRBD1. The CDR3 length is 15 residues. Germline values: CDR1 SGHTA, CDR2 FQGTGA. Trimming cost V 5 bases and J 3 bases; bases outside gene matches: 9. The CDR3 nucleotides read TGTGCCAGCAGCCCGTACAGGGGAAGTGAAGAGACCCAGTACTTC. Protein: CASSPYRGSEETQYF.

V and J are TRBV12-5 and TRBJ1-4, with 8 bases fitting TRBD1. This CDR3 is built from 15 residues. The germline CDR1 and CDR2 sequences are LGHNT and FRNRAP. The V gene end was trimmed by 4 bases and the J gene end by 9 bases; junction bases not matched to a gene: 10. The CDR3 loop is CASGSTGAFVKKLFF. The DNA of the CDR3 is TGTGCTAGTGGTTCGACAGGGGCGTTTGTGAAAAAACTGTTTTTT.

This rearrangement joins TRBV4-3 to TRBJ2-7, with D possibly matching TRBD2 (6 bases). Germline V gives CDR1 LGHNA, CDR2 YSLEER. The CDR3 sequence is 16 residues long. V was cut by 3 bases and J by 1 base, with 16 bases left in between. The chain's CDR3 is CASSQGPPGGSYEQYF. CDR3 in DNA: TGCGCCAGCAGCCAGGGGCCCCCCGGGGGTTCCTACGAGCAGTACTTC.

V usage is TRBV6-6 and J usage is TRBJ1-4; D uncertain. The V end was cut by 6 bases, the J end by 7 bases, with 12 bases between. Germline values: CDR1 MNHNY, CDR2 SVGAGI (reference sequence). This CDR3 has 13 residues. The CDR3 protein is CASREGLGEKLFF. In DNA, the CDR3 is TGTGCCAGCAGAGAAGGTTTGGGTGAAAAACTGTTTTTT.